The text below deals with one TCR beta chain. Its antigen remains unidentified. These data originate in a study of T cell responses to AZD1222 COVID-19 vaccine. Generated by immunoSEQ multiplex PCR, the TCRdb table keeps only in-frame clones and is missing some. The data contain about 180,000 clones, roughly nine tenths of them singletons. This CDR3 has 14 residues. Losses at the gene ends were 9 bases for V and 3 bases for J; bases not matched to a gene: 7. Germline-derived CDR1 and CDR2 are SGHNT and YYREEE (reference sequence). Study-wide results and limits: There were vaccine-associated CD4 TCRs across spike, dominant at 160-218 and 743-854. Donors were chiefly white British, with a greater number of females, and clonal diversity was perhaps underestimated.

The starting material was peripheral blood, obtained on day 0 of AZD1222 vaccination. This receptor was taken from an adult in good health. This chain links TRBV5-4 with TRBJ2-1; 9 nucleotides line up with TRBD1. CDR3 sequence: CATSRDRVYNEQFF. In nucleotides, the CDR3 is TGTGCCACCTCCCGGGACAGGGTCTACAATGAGCAGTTCTTC.